This is a list of T cell receptor beta chains from one sample in a study of T cells in Graves' hyperthyroidism and ophthalmopathy. TCRdb reprocessed the multiplex PCR reads via MiXCR and lists one record per CDR3 protein. Here the sample spans some 360,000 distinct CDR3 sequences, roughly 20% being singletons. The sample was blood. These receptors were taken from a woman in her 40s with Graves' ophthalmopathy. CDR3s include the opening cysteine and the closing phenylalanine or tryptophan. A D gene is named only where the DNA matches it firmly. The size of a clone is reported for some rows only, either as once, few or many, or as a class for expanded clones.

CDR3aa	CDR3nt	v_gene	abundance	d_gene	j_gene
CSVDGTGGDEQYF	TGCAGCGTCGACGGGACAGGGGGCGACGAGCAGTACTTC	TRBV29-1	many	TRBD1	TRBJ2-7
CASSPGFGETQYF	TGTGCCAGCTCACCAGGGTTTGGCGAGACCCAGTACTTC	TRBV18	many	.	TRBJ2-5
CATSPFGVNTEAFF	TGTGCCACCTCACCGTTTGGGGTGAACACTGAAGCTTTCTTT	TRBV15	many	.	TRBJ1-1
CASSELKPEYGYTF	TGTGCCAGCAGTGAGCTGAAACCGGAATATGGCTACACCTTC	TRBV2	many	.	TRBJ1-2
CASSEVRASGRTLRELFF	TGTGCCAGCAGTGAAGTCCGTGCTAGCGGGAGGACGCTTAGGGAGCTGTTTTTT	TRBV6-1	many	TRBD2	TRBJ2-2
CASSIDRYSYEQYF	TGCGCCAGCAGCATCGACAGGTACTCCTACGAGCAGTACTTC	TRBV5-1	many	.	TRBJ2-7
CASTPGRLFHQPQHF	TGTGCCAGCACTCCGGGACGGCTTTTCCATCAGCCCCAGCATTTT	TRBV6-2/TRBV6-3	many	.	TRBJ1-5
CSVRKDSNQPQHF	TGCAGCGTTCGAAAGGATAGCAATCAGCCCCAGCATTTT	TRBV29-1	.	.	TRBJ1-5
CASSGLFGPQHF	TGTGCCAGCAGTGGGTTGTTTGGGCCCCAGCATTTT	TRBV25-1	many	.	TRBJ1-5
CASSVYRGLDEQYF	TGTGCCAGCAGTGTATACAGGGGGCTGGACGAGCAGTACTTC	TRBV2	many	TRBD1	TRBJ2-7
CASNTQGGGETQYF	TGTGCCAGCAATACACAGGGGGGCGGGGAGACCCAGTACTTC	TRBV12-3/TRBV12-4	many	TRBD1	TRBJ2-5
CASQSPRTGDMSYEQYF	TGTGCCAGCCAATCCCCGAGGACAGGGGATATGTCCTACGAGCAGTACTTC	TRBV6-2/TRBV6-3	many	TRBD1	TRBJ2-7
CASSPEDRASTNYGYTF	TGTGCCAGCAGCCCAGAGGACAGGGCCTCGACTAACTATGGCTACACCTTC	TRBV11-2	many	TRBD1	TRBJ1-2
CASSHVRSATGANVLTF	TGCGCCAGCAGCCATGTAAGGTCCGCAACTGGGGCCAACGTCCTGACTTTC	TRBV4-3	many	.	TRBJ2-6
CASSVEGGRPGETQYF	TGTGCCAGCAGCGTAGAGGGGGGTCGTCCCGGAGAGACCCAGTACTTC	TRBV9	many	.	TRBJ2-5
CASSSTNWASSYEQYF	TGTGCCAGCAGCTCAACTAACTGGGCTAGCTCCTACGAGCAGTACTTC	TRBV6-1	.	.	TRBJ2-7
CASSCATGPTIGYTF	TGTGCCAGCAGTTGCGCCACAGGGCCTACTATTGGCTACACCTTC	TRBV6-2/TRBV6-3	few	.	TRBJ1-2
CASSGWTGDGGETQYF	TGTGCCAGCAGTGGTTGGACAGGGGATGGAGGGGAGACCCAGTACTTC	TRBV6-1	many	TRBD1	TRBJ2-5